Listed below are T cell receptor beta chains from one sample, sequenced in a study of shared clonotypes between healthy human individuals. TCRdb's table, derived via immunoSEQ multiplex PCR, lists solely in-frame clones and lacks some. The data contain roughly 2.5 million clones, around nine tenths of them singletons. Sequencing was done on a sample of naive CD4+ T cells sorted from blood. These receptors came from a man between 18 and 29 years old in good health. The conserved cysteine and the conserved F or W are not part of the CDR3 here.

CDR3 protein	V gene	J gene
ASSLEIQWDGPNQPQH	TRBV28	TRBJ1-5
ASSLASGGRSTDTQY	TRBV7-2	TRBJ2-3
ASRRAIVGTEYEQY	TRBV27	TRBJ2-7
SVGDRRNTEAF	TRBV29-1	TRBJ1-1
ASSSSVNTEAF	TRBV2	TRBJ1-1
ASSVSGGAADTQY	TRBV5-1	TRBJ2-3
ASVAGGPVTAEQY	TRBV6-1	TRBJ2-7
ATSRNPTENYGYT	TRBV15	TRBJ1-2
ASSIPSTSPLH	TRBV19	TRBJ1-6
AITPTGDTDTQY	TRBV10-3	TRBJ2-3
AARKEVGNQPQH	TRBV6-1	TRBJ1-5
ASTVGDRGPGEQY	TRBV28	TRBJ2-7
ASSANTGELF	TRBV18	TRBJ2-2
ASSLKGKETQY	TRBV5-5	TRBJ2-5
ASSLGTPDSPLH	TRBV28	TRBJ1-6
ASSFGPTGNTIY	TRBV7-2	TRBJ1-3
AWRPGLANKGDIQY	TRBV30	TRBJ2-4